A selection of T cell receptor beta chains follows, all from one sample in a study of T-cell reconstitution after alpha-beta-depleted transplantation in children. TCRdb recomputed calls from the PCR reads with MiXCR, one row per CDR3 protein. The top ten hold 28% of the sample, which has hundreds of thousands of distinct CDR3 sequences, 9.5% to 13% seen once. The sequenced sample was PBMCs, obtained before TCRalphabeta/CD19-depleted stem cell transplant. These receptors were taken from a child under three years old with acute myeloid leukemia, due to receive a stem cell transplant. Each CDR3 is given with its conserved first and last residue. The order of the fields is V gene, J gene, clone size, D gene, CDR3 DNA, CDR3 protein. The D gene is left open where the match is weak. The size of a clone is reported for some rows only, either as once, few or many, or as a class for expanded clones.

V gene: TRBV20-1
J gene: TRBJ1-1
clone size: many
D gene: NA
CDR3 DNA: TGCAGTGCTAGAGCGTGGGCTGAAGCTTTCTTT
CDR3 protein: CSARAWAEAFF

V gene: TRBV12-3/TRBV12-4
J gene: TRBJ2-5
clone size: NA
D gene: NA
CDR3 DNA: TGTGCCAGCAGTTCCCCGGAGAGGGCCGGAGAGACCCAGTACTTC
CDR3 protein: CASSSPERAGETQYF

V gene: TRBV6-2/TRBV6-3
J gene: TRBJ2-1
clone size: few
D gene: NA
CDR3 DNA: TGTGCCAGCAGTTCCGGCTATGAGCAGTTCTTC
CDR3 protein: CASSSGYEQFF

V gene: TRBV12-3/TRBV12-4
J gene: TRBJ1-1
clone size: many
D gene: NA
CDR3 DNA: TGTGCCAGCAACTCCCTAGGCGGACTCCGGACGAGAGACACTGAAGCTTTCTTT
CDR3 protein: CASNSLGGLRTRDTEAFF

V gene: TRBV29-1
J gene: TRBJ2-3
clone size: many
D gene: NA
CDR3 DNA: TGCAGCGTTGCTTGGAGTCTCACAGATACGCAGTATTTT
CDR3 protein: CSVAWSLTDTQYF

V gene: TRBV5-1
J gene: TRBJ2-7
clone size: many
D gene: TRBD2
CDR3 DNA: TGCGCCAGCAGCTCAGACCCAGGGACTAGCGGGGCCGAGCAGTACTTC
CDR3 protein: CASSSDPGTSGAEQYF

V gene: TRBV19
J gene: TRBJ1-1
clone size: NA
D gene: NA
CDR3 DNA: TGTGCCAGTAGTCAAGGGGACACTGAAGCTTTCTTT
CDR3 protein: CASSQGDTEAFF

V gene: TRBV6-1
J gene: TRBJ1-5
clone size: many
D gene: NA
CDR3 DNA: TGTGCCAGCAATGACGGGTATAGCAATCAGCCCCAGCATTTT
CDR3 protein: CASNDGYSNQPQHF

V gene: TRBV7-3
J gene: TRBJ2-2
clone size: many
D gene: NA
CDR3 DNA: TGTGCCAGCAGCTTCCCCCATACCGGGGAGCTGTTTTTT
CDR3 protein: CASSFPHTGELFF

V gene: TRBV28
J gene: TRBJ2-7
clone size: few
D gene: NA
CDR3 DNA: TGTGCCAGCAGTCCCCTTCACTACGAGCAGTACTTC
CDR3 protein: CASSPLHYEQYF

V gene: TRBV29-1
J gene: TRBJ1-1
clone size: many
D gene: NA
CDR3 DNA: TGCAGCGTTGAAAGGGAGAACACTGAAGCTTTCTTT
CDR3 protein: CSVERENTEAFF

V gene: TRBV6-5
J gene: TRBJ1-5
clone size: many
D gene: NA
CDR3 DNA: TGTGCCAGCAGTTCTGAGGGTGGTCGCACACCCAATCAGCCCCAGCATTTT
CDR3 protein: CASSSEGGRTPNQPQHF

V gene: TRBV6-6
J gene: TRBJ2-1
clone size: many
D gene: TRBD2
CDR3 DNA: TGTGCCAGCAGTTACTCGCTAGCGGGAGGCTACAATGAGCAGTTCTTC
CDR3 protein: CASSYSLAGGYNEQFF

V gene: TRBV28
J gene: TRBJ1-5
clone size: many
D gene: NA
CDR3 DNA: TGTGCCAGCAGATTAGGGGGAAGTAGCAATCAGCCCCAGCATTTT
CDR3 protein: CASRLGGSSNQPQHF

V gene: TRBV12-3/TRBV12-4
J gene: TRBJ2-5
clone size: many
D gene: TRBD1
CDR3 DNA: TGTGCCAGCAGGAAGACAGGGGTGAGGGAGACCCAGTACTTC
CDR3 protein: CASRKTGVRETQYF

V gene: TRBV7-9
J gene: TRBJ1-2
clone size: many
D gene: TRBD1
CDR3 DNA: TGTGCCAGCAGCCCCACCGGGACAGGGGGCGGAGGCTACACCTTC
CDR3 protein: CASSPTGTGGGGYTF

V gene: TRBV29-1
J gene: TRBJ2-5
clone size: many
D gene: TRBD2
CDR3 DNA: TGCAGCGTTGAAGACTTTAGCGGGAGTGGCGAGACCCAGTACTTC
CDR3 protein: CSVEDFSGSGETQYF

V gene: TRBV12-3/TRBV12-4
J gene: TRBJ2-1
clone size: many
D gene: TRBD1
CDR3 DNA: TGTGCCAGCAGTTTAACAGGGGCGGATGAGCAGTTCTTC
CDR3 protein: CASSLTGADEQFF

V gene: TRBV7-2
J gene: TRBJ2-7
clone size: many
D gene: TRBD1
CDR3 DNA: TGTGCCAGCAGCTCCCGGGACAGGTTTTCCTACGAGCAGTACTTC
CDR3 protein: CASSSRDRFSYEQYF

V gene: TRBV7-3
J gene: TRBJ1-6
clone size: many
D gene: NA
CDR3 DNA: TGTGCCAGCAGCATATCCGGGACTAATTCACCCCTCCACTTT
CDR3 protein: CASSISGTNSPLHF

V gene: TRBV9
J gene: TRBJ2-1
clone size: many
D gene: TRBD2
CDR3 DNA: TGTGCCAGCAGCTCCTCCCGGACTAGCGGGGCCTACAATGAGCAGTTCTTC
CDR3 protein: CASSSSRTSGAYNEQFF

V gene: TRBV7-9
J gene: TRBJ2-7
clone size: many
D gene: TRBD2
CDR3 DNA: TGTGCCAGCAGAGCGGGAACTTACTCCTACGAGCAGTACTTC
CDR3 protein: CASRAGTYSYEQYF

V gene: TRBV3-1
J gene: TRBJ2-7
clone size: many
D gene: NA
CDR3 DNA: TGTGCCAGCAGCCAAACTGACTTTTCCTACGAGCAGTACTTC
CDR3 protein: CASSQTDFSYEQYF

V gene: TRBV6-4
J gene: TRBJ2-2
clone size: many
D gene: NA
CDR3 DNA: TGTGCCAGCAGTTTAGACAGTTGGAACACCGGGGAGCTGTTTTTT
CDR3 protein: CASSLDSWNTGELFF

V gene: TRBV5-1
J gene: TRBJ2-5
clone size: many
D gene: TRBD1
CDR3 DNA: TGCGCCAGCAGCTATAAACAGGGGGCCTCGGAGACCCAGTACTTC
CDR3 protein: CASSYKQGASETQYF

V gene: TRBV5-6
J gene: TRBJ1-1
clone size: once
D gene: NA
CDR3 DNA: TGTGCCAGCAGCTTGTCGTCACGGAGGACTTACACTGAAGCTTTCTTT
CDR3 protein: CASSLSSRRTYTEAFF

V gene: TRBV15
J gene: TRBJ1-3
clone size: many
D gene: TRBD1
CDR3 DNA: TGTGCCACCAGCTTTCGGAGACAGGGTGGAAACACCATATATTTT
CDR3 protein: CATSFRRQGGNTIYF

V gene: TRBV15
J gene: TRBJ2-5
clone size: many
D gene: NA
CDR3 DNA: TGTGCCACCAGCAGAGACGTACGGGAGACCCAGTACTTC
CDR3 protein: CATSRDVRETQYF

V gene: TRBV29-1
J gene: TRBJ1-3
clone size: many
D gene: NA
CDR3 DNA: TGCGGAACCTTACAGGGTTTTGGGAGTGGCACCATATATTTT
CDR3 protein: CGTLQGFGSGTIYF

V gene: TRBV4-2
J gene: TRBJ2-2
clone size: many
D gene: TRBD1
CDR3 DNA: TGTGCCAGCAGCCAAGTGCAGGGGGCCGGGGAGCTGTTTTTT
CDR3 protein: CASSQVQGAGELFF

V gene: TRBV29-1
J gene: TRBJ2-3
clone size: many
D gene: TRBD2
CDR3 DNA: TGCAGCGTTGCCCTCCGGCTAGCGGTAACAGATACGCAGTATTTT
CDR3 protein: CSVALRLAVTDTQYF

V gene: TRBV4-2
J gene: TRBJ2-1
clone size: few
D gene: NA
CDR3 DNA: TGTGCCAGCAGCCAAGCTTCCCGGGATGAGCAGTTCTTC
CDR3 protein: CASSQASRDEQFF

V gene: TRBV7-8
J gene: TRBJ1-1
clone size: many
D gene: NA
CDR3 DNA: TGTGCCAGCATCCCATACCAGAGGACTGAAGCTTTCTTT
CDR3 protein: CASIPYQRTEAFF

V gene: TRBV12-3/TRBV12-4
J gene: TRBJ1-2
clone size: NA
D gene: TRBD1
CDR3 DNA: TGTGCCAGCAGCATTACGACAGGGGGGAATGGCTACACCTTC
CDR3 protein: CASSITTGGNGYTF

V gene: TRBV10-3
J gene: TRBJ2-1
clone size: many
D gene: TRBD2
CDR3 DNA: TGTGCCATCAGTGATATGCTAGCGGGAGCCTACAATGAGCAGTTCTTC
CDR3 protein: CAISDMLAGAYNEQFF

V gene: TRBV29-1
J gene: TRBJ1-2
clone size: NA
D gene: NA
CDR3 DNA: TGCAGCTCTTCCCAAGGACATGGCTACACCTTC
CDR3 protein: CSSSQGHGYTF

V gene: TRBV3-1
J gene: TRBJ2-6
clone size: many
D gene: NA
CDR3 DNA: TGTGCCAGCAGCCAAGTATGGAGACGGCTCTCTGGGGCCAACGTCCTGACTTTC
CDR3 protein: CASSQVWRRLSGANVLTF

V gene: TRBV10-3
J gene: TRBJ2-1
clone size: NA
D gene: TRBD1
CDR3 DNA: TGTGCCATCAGTTATGAGACAGGGGCACAACGACTAAACAATGAGCAGTTCTTC
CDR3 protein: CAISYETGAQRLNNEQFF

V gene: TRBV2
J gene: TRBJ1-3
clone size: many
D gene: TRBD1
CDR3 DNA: TGTGCCATCCAGGGGGGCACCTCAAGGGGAAACACCATATATTTT
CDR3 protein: CAIQGGTSRGNTIYF

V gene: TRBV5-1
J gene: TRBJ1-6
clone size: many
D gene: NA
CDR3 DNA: TGCGCCAGCAGCTTGGGGGGCGCTTGGAATTCACCCCTCCACTTT
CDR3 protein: CASSLGGAWNSPLHF

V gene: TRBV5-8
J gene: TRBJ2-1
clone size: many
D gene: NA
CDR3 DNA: TGTGCCAGCAGTAAGCGGAATTCCTACAATGAGCAGTTCTTC
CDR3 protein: CASSKRNSYNEQFF

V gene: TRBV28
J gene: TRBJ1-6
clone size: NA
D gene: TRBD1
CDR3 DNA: TGTGCCAGCAGCCGGACAGGGAGGGCACCCCTCCACTTT
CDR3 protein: CASSRTGRAPLHF

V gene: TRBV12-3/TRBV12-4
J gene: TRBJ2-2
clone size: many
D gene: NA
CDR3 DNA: TGTGCCAGCAGTCAAGGGGTAATCCTTACCGGGGAGCTGTTTTTT
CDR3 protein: CASSQGVILTGELFF

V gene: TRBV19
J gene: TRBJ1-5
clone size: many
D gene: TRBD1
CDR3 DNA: TGTGCCAGTTACCCCAGACAGGGGGCACGGAGCAATCAGCCCCAGCATTTT
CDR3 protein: CASYPRQGARSNQPQHF

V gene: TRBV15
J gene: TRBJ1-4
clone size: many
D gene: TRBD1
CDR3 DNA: TGTGCCACCAGCAGAGATCGGGACAGGGGCGAAAAACTGTTTTTT
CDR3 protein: CATSRDRDRGEKLFF

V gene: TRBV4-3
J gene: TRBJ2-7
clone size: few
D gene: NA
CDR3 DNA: TGCGCCAGCAGCCCCGCGTACGGGAGCTACGAGCAGTACTTC
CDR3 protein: CASSPAYGSYEQYF

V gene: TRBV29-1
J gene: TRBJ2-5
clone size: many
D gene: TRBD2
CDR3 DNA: TGCAGCGCCGCTACTAGCGGGAGTGAGACCCAGTACTTC
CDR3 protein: CSAATSGSETQYF